This T cell receptor (beta chain) was identified in a study of T cell changes during pregnancy in multiple sclerosis. The CDR3 is 14 amino acids. Per germline, CDR1 SGHAT and CDR2 FQNNGV. The V gene lost 2 bases and the J gene lost 7 bases, with 14 bases spanning the gap. Sequencing used immunoSEQ multiplex PCR; TCRdb keeps in-frame clones, though not all of them. The table includes approximately 48,000 clones, roughly 90% detected once. Specimen: CD4+ T cells from peripheral blood mononuclear cells, collected after pregnancy. The gene calls are TRBV11-2 and TRBJ1-1, with D unresolved. This TCR was recovered from a female donor with multiple sclerosis, enrolled in a pregnancy study. The DNA for the CDR3 is TGTGCCAGCAGCTTAAAAGGAGGTCTTGGTGAAGCTTTCTTT. Translation gives CASSLKGGLGEAFF.